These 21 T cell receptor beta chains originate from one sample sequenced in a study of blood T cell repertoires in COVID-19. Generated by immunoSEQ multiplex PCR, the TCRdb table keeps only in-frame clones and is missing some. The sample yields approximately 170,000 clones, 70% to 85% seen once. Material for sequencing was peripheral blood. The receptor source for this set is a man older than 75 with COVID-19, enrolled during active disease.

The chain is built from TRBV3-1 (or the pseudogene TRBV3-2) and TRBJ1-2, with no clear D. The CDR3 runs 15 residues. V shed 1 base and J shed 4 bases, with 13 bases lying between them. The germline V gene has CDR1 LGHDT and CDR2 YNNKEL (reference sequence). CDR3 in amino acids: CASSQGTRGGYGYTF. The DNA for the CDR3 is TGTGCCAGCAGCCAAGGGACGCGGGGAGGCTATGGCTACACCTTC.

CDR3 amino acids: CASSLSGNGEQFF. CDR3 in DNA: TGTGCCAGCAGCTTATCCGGGAATGGGGAGCAGTTCTTC. The chain combines TRBV11-3 with TRBJ2-1, with D maybe TRBD2 (5 bases). There are 13 residues in the CDR3. Trimming pared 2 bases from V and 10 bases from J, leaving 12 bases between. Germline loops: CDR1 SGHNT, CDR2 YENEEA.

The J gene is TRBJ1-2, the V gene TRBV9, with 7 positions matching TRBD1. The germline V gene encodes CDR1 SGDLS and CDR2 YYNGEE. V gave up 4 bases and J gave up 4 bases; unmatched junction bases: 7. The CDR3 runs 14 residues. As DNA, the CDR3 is TGTGCCAGCAGCCTGAGGACAGGCCTCTATGGCTACACCTTC. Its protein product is CASSLRTGLYGYTF. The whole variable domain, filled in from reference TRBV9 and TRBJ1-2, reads DSGVTQTPKHLITATGQRVTLRCSPRSGDLSVYWYQQSLDQGLQFLIQYYNGEERAKGNILERFSAQQFPDLHSELNLSSLELGDSALYFCASSLRTGLYGYTFGSGTRLTVV.

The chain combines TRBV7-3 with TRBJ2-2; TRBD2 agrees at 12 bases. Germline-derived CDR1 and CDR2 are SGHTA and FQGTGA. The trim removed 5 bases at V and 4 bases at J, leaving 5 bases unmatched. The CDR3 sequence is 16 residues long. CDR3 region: CASSPQGLAGTGELFF. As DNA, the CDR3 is TGTGCCAGCAGCCCCCAGGGACTAGCGGGCACCGGGGAGCTGTTTTTT.

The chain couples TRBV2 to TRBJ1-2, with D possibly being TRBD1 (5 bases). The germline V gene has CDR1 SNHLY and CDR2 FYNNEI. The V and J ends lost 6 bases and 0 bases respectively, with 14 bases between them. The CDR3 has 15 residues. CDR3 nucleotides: TGTGCCAGCAGCGGGGGGTCGCTAACTAACTATGGCTACACCTTC. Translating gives CASSGGSLTNYGYTF.

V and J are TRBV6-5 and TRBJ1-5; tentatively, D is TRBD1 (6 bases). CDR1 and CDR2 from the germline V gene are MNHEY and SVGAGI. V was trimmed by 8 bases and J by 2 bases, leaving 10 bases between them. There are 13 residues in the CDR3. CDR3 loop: CASVGQRNQPQHF. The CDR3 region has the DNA TGTGCCAGCGTAGGACAGCGCAATCAGCCCCAGCATTTT.

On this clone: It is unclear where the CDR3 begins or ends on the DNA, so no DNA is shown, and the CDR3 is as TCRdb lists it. The CDR3 loop reads CASSYGSVRGDTQYF. The chain employs TRBV6-6 and TRBJ2-3; the table names TRBD2, a call not compared with the DNA. A total of 15 residues make up the CDR3, ends included. CDR1 and CDR2 (germline): MNHNY, SVGAGI (reference sequence).

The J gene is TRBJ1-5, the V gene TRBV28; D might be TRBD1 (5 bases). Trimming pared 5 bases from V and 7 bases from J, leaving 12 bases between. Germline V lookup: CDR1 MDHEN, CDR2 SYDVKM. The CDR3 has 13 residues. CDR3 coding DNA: TGTGCCAGCAGTACGGGGGTCGGACAGCCCCAGCATTTT. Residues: CASSTGVGQPQHF. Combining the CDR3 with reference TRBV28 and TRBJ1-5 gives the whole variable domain DVKVTQSSRYLVKRTGEKVFLECVQDMDHENMFWYRQDPGLGLRLIYFSYDVKMKEKGDIPEGYSVSREKKERFSLILESASTNQTSMYLCASSTGVGQPQHFGDGTRLSIL.

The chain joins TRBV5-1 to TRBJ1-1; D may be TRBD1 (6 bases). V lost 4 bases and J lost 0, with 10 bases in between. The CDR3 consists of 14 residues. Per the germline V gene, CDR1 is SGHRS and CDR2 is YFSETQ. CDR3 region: CASSGGHLNTEAFF. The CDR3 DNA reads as TGCGCCAGCAGCGGGGGACATTTGAACACTGAAGCTTTCTTT.

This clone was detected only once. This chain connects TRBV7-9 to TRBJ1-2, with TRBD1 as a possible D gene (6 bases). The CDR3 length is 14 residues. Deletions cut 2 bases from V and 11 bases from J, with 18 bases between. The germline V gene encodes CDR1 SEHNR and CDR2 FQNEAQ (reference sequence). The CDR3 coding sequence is TGTGCCAGCAGCTTAACCGGCCAGGGGAAGAGTTACACCTTC. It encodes CASSLTGQGKSYTF.

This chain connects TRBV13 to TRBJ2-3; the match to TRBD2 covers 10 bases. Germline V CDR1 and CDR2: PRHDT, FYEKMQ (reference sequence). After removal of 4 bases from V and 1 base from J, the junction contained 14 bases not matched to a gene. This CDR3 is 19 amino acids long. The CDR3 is CASSYWTSGEGEGTDTQYF. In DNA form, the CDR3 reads TGTGCCAGCAGCTACTGGACTAGCGGCGAAGGGGAGGGCACAGATACGCAGTATTTT. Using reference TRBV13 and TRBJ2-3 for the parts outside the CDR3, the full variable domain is AAGVIQSPRHLIKEKRETATLKCYPIPRHDTVYWYQQGPGQDPQFLISFYEKMQSDKGSIPDRFSAQQFSDYHSELNMSSLELGDSALYFCASSYWTSGEGEGTDTQYFGPGTRLTVL.

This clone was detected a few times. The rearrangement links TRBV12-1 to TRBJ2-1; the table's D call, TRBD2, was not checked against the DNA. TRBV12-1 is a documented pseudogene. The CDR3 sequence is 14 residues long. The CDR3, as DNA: TGTGCCAGTCATACTAGCCGGTCCAACAATGAGCAGTTCTTC. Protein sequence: CASHTSRSNNEQFF.

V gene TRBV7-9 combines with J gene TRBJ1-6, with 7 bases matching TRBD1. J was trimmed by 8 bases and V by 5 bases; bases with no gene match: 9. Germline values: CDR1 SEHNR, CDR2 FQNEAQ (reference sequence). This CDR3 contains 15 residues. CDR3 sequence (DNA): TGTGCCAGCAGCCTAGGGACAGCGGTCGATTCACCCCTCCACTTT. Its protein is CASSLGTAVDSPLHF.

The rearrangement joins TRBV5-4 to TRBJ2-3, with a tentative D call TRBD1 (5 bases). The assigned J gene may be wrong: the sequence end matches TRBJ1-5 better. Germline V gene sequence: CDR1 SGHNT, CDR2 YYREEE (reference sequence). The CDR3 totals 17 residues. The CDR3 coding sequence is TGTGCCAGCAGCTTGGGAACTAGCGGGGGGGTCACAGATACGCAGCATTTT. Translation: CASSLGTSGGVTDTQHF.

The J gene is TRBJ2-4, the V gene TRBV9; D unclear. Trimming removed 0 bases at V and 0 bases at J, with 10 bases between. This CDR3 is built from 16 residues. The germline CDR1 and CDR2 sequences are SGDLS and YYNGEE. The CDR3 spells CASSVGYRLAKNIQYF. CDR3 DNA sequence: TGTGCCAGCAGCGTAGGGTACAGATTAGCCAAAAACATTCAGTACTTC. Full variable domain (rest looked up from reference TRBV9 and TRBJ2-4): DSGVTQTPKHLITATGQRVTLRCSPRSGDLSVYWYQQSLDQGLQFLIQYYNGEERAKGNILERFSAQQFPDLHSELNLSSLELGDSALYFCASSVGYRLAKNIQYFGAGTRLSVL.

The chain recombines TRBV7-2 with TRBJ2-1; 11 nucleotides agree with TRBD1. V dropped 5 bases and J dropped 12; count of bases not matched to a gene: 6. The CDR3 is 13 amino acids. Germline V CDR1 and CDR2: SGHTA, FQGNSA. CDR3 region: CASSLDRGRAQFF. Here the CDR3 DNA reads TGTGCCAGCAGCCTGGACAGGGGGCGGGCGCAGTTCTTC.

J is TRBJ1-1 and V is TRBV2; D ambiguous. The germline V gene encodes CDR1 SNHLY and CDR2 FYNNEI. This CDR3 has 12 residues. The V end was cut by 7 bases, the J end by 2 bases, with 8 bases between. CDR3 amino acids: CASKRRNTEAFF. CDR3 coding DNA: TGTGCCAGCAAGCGGCGAAACACTGAAGCTTTCTTT.

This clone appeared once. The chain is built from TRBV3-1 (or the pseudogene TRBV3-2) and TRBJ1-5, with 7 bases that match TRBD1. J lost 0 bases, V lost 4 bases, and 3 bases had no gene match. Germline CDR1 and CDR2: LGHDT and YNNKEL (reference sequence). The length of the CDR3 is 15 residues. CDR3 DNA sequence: TGTGCCAGCAGCCCACAGGGGTCTAGCAATCAGCCCCAGCATTTT. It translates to CASSPQGSSNQPQHF.

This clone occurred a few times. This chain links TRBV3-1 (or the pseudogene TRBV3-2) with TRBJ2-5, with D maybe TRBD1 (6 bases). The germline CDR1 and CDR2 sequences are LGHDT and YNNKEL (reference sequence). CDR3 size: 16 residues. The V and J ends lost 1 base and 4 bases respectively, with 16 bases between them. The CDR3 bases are TGTGCCAGCAGCCAAGTCCCCCAACAGGGTGGAGAGACCCAGTACTTC. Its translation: CASSQVPQQGGETQYF.

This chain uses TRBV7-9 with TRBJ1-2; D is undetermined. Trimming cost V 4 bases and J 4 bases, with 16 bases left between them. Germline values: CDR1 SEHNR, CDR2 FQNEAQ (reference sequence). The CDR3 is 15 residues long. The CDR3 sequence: CASSSQTIAGYGYTF. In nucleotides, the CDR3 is TGTGCCAGCAGCTCGCAGACTATCGCGGGCTATGGCTACACCTTC.

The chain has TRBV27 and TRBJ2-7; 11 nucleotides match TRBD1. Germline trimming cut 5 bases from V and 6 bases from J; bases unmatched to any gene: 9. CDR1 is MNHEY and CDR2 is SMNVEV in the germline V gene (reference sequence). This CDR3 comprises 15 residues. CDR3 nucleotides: TGTGCCAGCAGTCCCCTTGGGACAGGGGGTGTCGAGCAGTACTTC. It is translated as CASSPLGTGGVEQYF.